This TCR beta chain was recorded in a study of T cell changes during pregnancy in multiple sclerosis. Here immunoSEQ multiplex PCR was the method, and the copy in TCRdb shows in-frame clones only, minus some. The sample has 40,000 to 55,000 clones; about nine tenths are singletons. This CDR3 has 16 amino acids. The V gene lost 3 bases and the J gene lost 5 bases, with 19 bases spanning the gap. Germline loops: CDR1 SGHRS, CDR2 YFSETQ. This material consisted of CD4+ T cells from peripheral blood mononuclear cells, taken before pregnancy. The TCR sequence derives from a female donor with multiple sclerosis, enrolled in a pregnancy study. This chain links TRBV5-1 with TRBJ2-3; tentative D call: TRBD2 (5 bases). CDR3 sequence reads: CASSWSWTNEGDTQYF. The CDR3 nucleotides are TGCGCCAGCAGCTGGTCGTGGACCAACGAGGGAGATACGCAGTATTTT.